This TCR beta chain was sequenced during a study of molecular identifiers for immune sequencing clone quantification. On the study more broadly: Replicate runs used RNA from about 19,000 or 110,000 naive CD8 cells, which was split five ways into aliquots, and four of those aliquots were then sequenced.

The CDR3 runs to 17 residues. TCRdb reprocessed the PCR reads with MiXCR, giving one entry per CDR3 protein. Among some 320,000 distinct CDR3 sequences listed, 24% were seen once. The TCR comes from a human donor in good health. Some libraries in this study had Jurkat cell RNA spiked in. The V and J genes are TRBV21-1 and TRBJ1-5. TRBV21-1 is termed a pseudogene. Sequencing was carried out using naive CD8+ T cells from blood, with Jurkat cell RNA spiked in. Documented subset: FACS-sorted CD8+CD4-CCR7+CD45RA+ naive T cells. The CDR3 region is CASSKIGAVVNNQPQHF. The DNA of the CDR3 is TGTGCCAGCAGCAAGATTGGTGCTGTGGTTAACAATCAGCCCCAGCATTTT.